This TCR beta chain came from a study of T cell repertoires in cytomegalovirus infection. Study-wide background: Alongside well-studied HLA-B-restricted CMV epitopes, recently identified HLA-C-restricted CMV epitopes were also used. Public signatures in TCR beta pointed to CMV infection and matching HLA type.

The CDR3 is made up of 16 amino acids. The V gene's germline CDR1 is MNHEY and CDR2 SVGEGT. Trimming left V 0 bases short and J 0 bases short, with 11 bases between. Findings of the study overall: HLA-C-restricted CMV-specific TCR beta clonotypes were dominant in the ex vivo response. Using cumulative public TCR beta family frequency, the authors identified those who carried CMV together with the relevant HLA.

Comment on this clonotype: Its antigen remains unidentified.

TCRdb used MiXCR to reprocess the reads, holding one entry per CDR3 protein. This table holds 650,000 to 900,000 distinct CDR3 sequences, approximately 32% found once. The sequencing used cultured CD8+ T cells from PBMCs, collected from culture after CMV antigen stimulation. This sequence originates from a human donor in good health (CMV status not recorded). Some clones in this sample may be carry-over from other donors' samples. V is TRBV6-2 or TRBV6-3 and J is TRBJ1-1, with a weak D call TRBD1 (6 bases). The CDR3 sequence is CASSYSGTTMNTEAFF. The DNA for the CDR3 is TGTGCCAGCAGTTACTCTGGGACAACCATGAACACTGAAGCTTTCTTT.